The 19 T cell receptor beta chains below were found in one sample sequenced in a study of blood T cell repertoires in COVID-19. The method was immunoSEQ multiplex PCR; TCRdb's version includes in-frame clones alone and lacks a portion of them. The table shows 150,000 to 200,000 clones, with about 76% occurring only once. Sequencing was done on a sample of peripheral blood. These receptors all come from a woman between 40 and 50 years old with COVID-19, enrolled during active disease.

The gene calls are TRBV5-1 and TRBJ1-1; TRBD1 matches 7 bases. V trimming: 0 bases; J trimming: 3 bases; junction bases outside the gene matches: 11. Germline lookup yields CDR1 SGHRS and CDR2 YFSETQ. The CDR3 loop spans 17 amino acids. The CDR3 nucleotides are TGCGCCAGCAGCTTGGGGGACAGCCGGGGGATGGACACTGAAGCTTTCTTT. It specifies CASSLGDSRGMDTEAFF.

V gene TRBV29-1 combines with J gene TRBJ2-7; TRBD2 is a possible D gene (5 bases). This CDR3 region has 12 residues. CDR1 is SQVTM, CDR2 ANQGSEA, per germline. V lost 7 bases, J lost 4 bases, and 14 bases lay in between. The CDR3 DNA reads TGCAGCGCCGGGAACCATGGATACGAGCAGTACTTC. Protein product: CSAGNHGYEQYF.

This rearrangement joins TRBV11-1 to TRBJ1-4; 9 positions agree with TRBD1. The CDR3 loop spans 13 amino acids. V gave up 4 bases and J gave up 8 bases; unmatched junction bases: 2. CDR1 and CDR2 from the germline V gene are SGHAT and FQDESV (reference sequence). The chain's CDR3 is CASSSGQGEKLFF. The CDR3 coding sequence is TGTGCCAGCAGCTCTGGACAGGGGGAAAAACTGTTTTTT.

This clone was recorded only once. V is TRBV10-2 and J is TRBJ2-1, with 9 bases matching TRBD2. With V trimmed by 5 bases and J by 4 bases, 9 bases remained unmatched. CDR1 and CDR2 from the germline V gene are WSHSY and SAAADI. This CDR3 is 16 amino acids long. Written as DNA, the CDR3 is TGCGCCAGCAGTAGCTTAGCGGGAGAGAGTTACAATGAGCAGTTCTTC. Translated: CASSSLAGESYNEQFF.

The table lists this clone with a few counts. This chain joins TRBV10-3 and TRBJ2-1; D remains ambiguous. This CDR3 is built from 12 residues. V was trimmed by 4 bases and J by 8 bases, leaving 9 bases between them. In germline, CDR1 is ENHRY, CDR2 SYGVKD. The CDR3 here is CAISVRLDEQFF. CDR3 sequence (DNA): TGTGCCATCAGTGTGAGGTTGGATGAGCAGTTCTTC.

This rearrangement joins TRBV28 to TRBJ1-2, with TRBD1 matching over 7 bases. V shed 3 bases, J shed 6 bases, and the junction held 4 bases outside the gene matches. This CDR3 comprises 13 residues. Per germline, CDR1 MDHEN and CDR2 SYDVKM. The DNA for the CDR3 is TGTGCCAGCAGTTTGCAGGGGGTAGATGGCTACACCTTC. It codes for CASSLQGVDGYTF.

The gene calls are TRBV4-1 and TRBJ2-7; a possible D gene is TRBD1 (5 bases). This CDR3 is 16 amino acids long. Germline V gene data show CDR1 as MGHRA and CDR2 as YSYEKL. The V end lost 4 bases, the J end lost 0 bases, and 16 bases lay between the germline ends. As DNA, the CDR3 is TGCGCCAGCAGCCCATATCAGGGCCCAAGCTCCTACGAGCAGTACTTC. Translated: CASSPYQGPSSYEQYF.

This clone was observed a handful of times. The V gene is TRBV19, the J gene TRBJ2-2, with a tentative D call TRBD1 (6 bases). This CDR3 region has 16 residues. Germline loops: CDR1 LNHDA, CDR2 SQIVND (reference sequence). V was shortened by 7 bases and J by 0 bases, with 15 bases between the two germline ends. The CDR3 DNA follows: TGTGCCAGTACCCGGGACACTGCCGCGAACACCGGGGAGCTGTTTTTT. This gives the protein CASTRDTAANTGELFF.

The chain recombines TRBV18 with TRBJ2-7; a weak D match, TRBD2 (6 bases). Germline CDR1 KGHSH, CDR2 LQKENI. The CDR3 contains 12 residues. The CDR3 protein is CASSPPGGPTAV. Here the CDR3 DNA reads TGTGCCAGCTCACCACCGGGGGGACCGACGGCGGTC.

This clone was detected only a few times. The V call is TRBV2, the J call TRBJ2-7; 9 bases line up with TRBD1. The CDR3 spans 15 residues. V shed 6 bases and J 9 bases; nucleotides not matched to a gene: 15. Germline assignment: CDR1 SNHLY and CDR2 FYNNEI. DNA for the CDR3: TGTGCCAGCAGGGAACAGGGGGCTGTTCAATATGGGCAGTACTTC. This encodes CASREQGAVQYGQYF.

The genes are TRBV5-1 and TRBJ1-1; the match to TRBD1 covers 7 bases. Germline V gene data show CDR1 as SGHRS and CDR2 as YFSETQ. The ends lost 4 bases at V and 2 bases at J; junction bases unmatched: 5. This CDR3 spans 14 amino acids. The CDR3 DNA follows: TGCGCCAGCAGCCCCAGGGGGGCTAACACTGAAGCTTTCTTT. It specifies CASSPRGANTEAFF. The whole variable domain, filled in from reference TRBV5-1 and TRBJ1-1, reads KAGVTQTPRYLIKTRGQQVTLSCSPISGHRSVSWYQQTPGQGLQFLFEYFSETQRNKGNFPGRFSGRQFSNSRSEMNVSTLELGDSALYLCASSPRGANTEAFFGQGTRLTVV.

J is TRBJ1-2 and V is TRBV19; tentative D call: TRBD1 (5 bases). V gave up 3 bases and J gave up 7 bases, with 9 bases separating them. The V gene's germline CDR1 is LNHDA and CDR2 SQIVND (reference sequence). This CDR3 is 12 amino acids long. The DNA of the CDR3 is TGTGCCAGTAGTATTGTAGGGGCTGGCTACACCTTC. This codes for CASSIVGAGYTF.

The chain combines TRBV27 with TRBJ1-2; D is ambiguous. The V gene lost 2 bases and the J gene lost 0 bases, with 7 bases spanning the gap. From germline, CDR1 is MNHEY and CDR2 SMNVEV (reference sequence). The length of the CDR3 is 14 residues. The CDR3 sequence is CASSLNRANYGYTF. Here the CDR3 DNA reads TGTGCCAGCAGTTTAAACAGAGCTAACTATGGCTACACCTTC.

This chain uses TRBV27 with TRBJ2-7, with 7 bases matching TRBD1. The V gene end was trimmed by 2 bases and the J gene end by 0 bases; junction bases not matched to a gene: 7. The CDR3 consists of 16 residues. CDR1 is MNHEY and CDR2 is SMNVEV in the germline V gene (reference sequence). The CDR3 protein is CASSLGPGTASYEQYF. As DNA, the CDR3 is TGTGCCAGCAGTTTAGGGCCCGGGACAGCCTCCTACGAGCAGTACTTC.

This chain connects TRBV29-1 to TRBJ1-1; a possible D gene is TRBD1 (5 bases). Germline CDR1 reads SQVTM; CDR2 reads ANQGSEA. The CDR3 is 12 residues long. Trimming removed 4 bases from V and 3 bases from J, with 9 bases in between. The CDR3 bases are TGCAGCGTTGGCTGGGGGGACACTGAAGCTTTCTTT. This translates into CSVGWGDTEAFF.

This clone appeared a single time. J is TRBJ1-4 and V is TRBV27; D uncertain. CDR1 is MNHEY, CDR2 SMNVEV, per germline (reference sequence). There are 13 residues in the CDR3. V lost 2 bases and J lost 5, with 6 bases in between. The DNA for the CDR3 is TGTGCCAGCAGTTTAGTGGAGAATGAAAAACTGTTTTTT. Translated: CASSLVENEKLFF.

The chain combines TRBV12-3 or TRBV12-4 with TRBJ2-7; D remains ambiguous. The CDR3 contains 12 residues. Trimming stripped 5 bases from V and 2 bases from J, with 7 bases between. The CDR3 spells CASSKSTYEQYF. For the CDR3, the DNA is TGTGCCAGCAGTAAAAGCACCTACGAGCAGTACTTC.

V gene TRBV29-1 combines with J gene TRBJ1-2; 9 bases map to TRBD1. With V trimmed by 5 bases and J by 6 bases, 4 bases remained unmatched. Germline V lookup: CDR1 SQVTM, CDR2 ANQGSEA. The CDR3 totals 12 residues. The CDR3 coding sequence is TGCAGCGTTCCGCGGACAGGGGATGGCTACACCTTC. This sequence encodes CSVPRTGDGYTF. The whole variable domain, filled in from reference TRBV29-1 and TRBJ1-2, reads SAVISQKPSRDICQRGTSLTIQCQVDSQVTMMFWYRQQPGQSLTLIATANQGSEATYESGFVIDKFPISRPNLTFSTLTVSNMSPEDSSIYLCSVPRTGDGYTFGSGTRLTVV.

The chain links TRBV4-2 to TRBJ1-2; tentative D call: TRBD1 (5 bases). V lost 4 bases to trimming and J lost 8 bases, with 14 bases between them. The germline V gene encodes CDR1 LGHNA and CDR2 YNFKEQ. The CDR3 spans 13 residues. The DNA for the CDR3 is TGTGCCAGCAGCCCCTCCAGGGACTCGGGCTACACCTTC. It yields the protein CASSPSRDSGYTF.